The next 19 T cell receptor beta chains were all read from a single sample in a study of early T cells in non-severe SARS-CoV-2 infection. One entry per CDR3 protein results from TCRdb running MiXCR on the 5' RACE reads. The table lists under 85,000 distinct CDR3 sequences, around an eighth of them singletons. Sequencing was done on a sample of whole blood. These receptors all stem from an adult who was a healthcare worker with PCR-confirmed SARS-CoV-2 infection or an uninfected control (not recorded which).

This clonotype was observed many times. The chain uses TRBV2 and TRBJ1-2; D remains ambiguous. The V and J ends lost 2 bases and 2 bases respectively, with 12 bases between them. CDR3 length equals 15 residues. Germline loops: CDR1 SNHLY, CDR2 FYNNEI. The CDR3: CASSESRRVNYGYTF. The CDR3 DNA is TGTGCCAGCAGTGAAAGCCGCCGGGTGAACTATGGCTACACCTTC.

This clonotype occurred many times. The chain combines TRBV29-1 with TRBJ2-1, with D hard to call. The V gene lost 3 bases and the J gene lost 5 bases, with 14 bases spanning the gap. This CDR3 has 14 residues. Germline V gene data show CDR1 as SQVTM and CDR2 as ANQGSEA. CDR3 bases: TGCAGCGTTGACCTCAGGTTGGCTAACAATGAGCAGTTCTTC. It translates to CSVDLRLANNEQFF.

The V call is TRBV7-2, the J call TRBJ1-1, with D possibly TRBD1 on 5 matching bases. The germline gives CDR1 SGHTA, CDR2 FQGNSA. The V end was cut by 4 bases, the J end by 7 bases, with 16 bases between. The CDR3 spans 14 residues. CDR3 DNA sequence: TGTGCCAGCAGCTCCCGGGACGGTTTTATTGAAGCTTTCTTT. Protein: CASSSRDGFIEAFF.

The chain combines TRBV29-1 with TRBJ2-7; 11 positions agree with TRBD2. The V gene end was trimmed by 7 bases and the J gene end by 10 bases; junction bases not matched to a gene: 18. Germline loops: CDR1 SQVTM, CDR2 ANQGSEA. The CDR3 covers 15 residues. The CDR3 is CSASPLTSGKGEQYF. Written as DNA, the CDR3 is TGCAGCGCCTCCCCTTTGACTAGCGGGAAAGGGGAACAGTACTTC.

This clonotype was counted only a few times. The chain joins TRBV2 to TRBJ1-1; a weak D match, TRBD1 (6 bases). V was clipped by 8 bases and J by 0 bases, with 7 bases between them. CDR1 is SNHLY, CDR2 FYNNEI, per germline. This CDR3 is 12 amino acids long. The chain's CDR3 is CASYRVNTEAFF. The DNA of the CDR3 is TGTGCCAGCTACAGGGTGAACACTGAAGCTTTCTTT.

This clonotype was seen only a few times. CDR3 residues: CASSPRPGGTYEQYF. In nucleotides, the CDR3 is TGTGCCAGCAGCCCAAGGCCGGGCGGGACCTACGAGCAGTACTTC. This chain uses TRBV11-2 with TRBJ2-7; D may be TRBD2 (6 bases). The CDR3 loop spans 15 amino acids. Trimming removed 5 bases from V and 2 bases from J, with 16 bases in between. The germline CDR1 and CDR2 sequences are SGHAT and FQNNGV.

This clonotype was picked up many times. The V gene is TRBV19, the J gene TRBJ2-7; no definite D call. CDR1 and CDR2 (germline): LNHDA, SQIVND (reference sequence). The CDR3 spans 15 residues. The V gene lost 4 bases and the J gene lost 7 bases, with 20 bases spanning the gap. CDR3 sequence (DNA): TGTGCCAGTAGTAGTGACTCTCGGTACCCTGGGGAGCAGTACTTC. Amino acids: CASSSDSRYPGEQYF.

The CDR3 nucleotides are TGTGCCAGCAGTGAATCGCCAGGGGCCTACGAGCAGTACTTC. This gives the protein CASSESPGAYEQYF. The chain uses TRBV6-1 and TRBJ2-7; a possible D gene is TRBD1 (6 bases). Trimming left V 2 bases short and J 2 bases short, with 10 bases between. Germline V gives CDR1 MNHNS, CDR2 SASEGT. There are 14 residues in the CDR3.

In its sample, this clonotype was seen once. This chain's CDR3 is CASSEGLASDTQYF. The CDR3 DNA sequence: TGTGCCAGCAGTGAGGGACTAGCCTCAGATACGCAGTATTTT. The chain links TRBV2 to TRBJ2-3; 9 bases fit TRBD2. With 3 bases clipped from V and 4 bases from J, the junction kept 2 bases outside the gene matches. CDR3 size: 14 residues. Germline V gene sequence: CDR1 SNHLY, CDR2 FYNNEI.

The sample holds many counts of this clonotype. The CDR3 coding sequence is TGTGCCAGCAGTCTCGCCTCCTACGAGCAGTACTTC. As protein: CASSLASYEQYF. The gene calls are TRBV6-6 and TRBJ2-7; D not resolved. The CDR3 sequence is 12 residues long. Germline V gene sequence: CDR1 MNHNY, CDR2 SVGAGI (reference sequence). Trimming pared 5 bases from V and 0 bases from J, leaving 5 bases between.

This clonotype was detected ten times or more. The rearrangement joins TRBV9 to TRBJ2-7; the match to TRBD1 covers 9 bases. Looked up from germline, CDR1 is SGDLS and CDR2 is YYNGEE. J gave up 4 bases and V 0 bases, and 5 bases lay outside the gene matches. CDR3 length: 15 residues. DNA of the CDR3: TGTGCCAGCAGCGTAGCGACAGGACAGGGGTACGAGCAGTACTTC. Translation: CASSVATGQGYEQYF.

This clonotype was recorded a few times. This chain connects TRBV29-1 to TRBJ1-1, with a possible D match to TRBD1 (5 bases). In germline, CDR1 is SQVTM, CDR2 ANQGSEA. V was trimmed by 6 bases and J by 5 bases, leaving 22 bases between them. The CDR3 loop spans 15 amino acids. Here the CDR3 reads CSVGGARALETEAFF. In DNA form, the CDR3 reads TGCAGCGTCGGAGGGGCCCGGGCGTTAGAGACTGAAGCTTTCTTT.

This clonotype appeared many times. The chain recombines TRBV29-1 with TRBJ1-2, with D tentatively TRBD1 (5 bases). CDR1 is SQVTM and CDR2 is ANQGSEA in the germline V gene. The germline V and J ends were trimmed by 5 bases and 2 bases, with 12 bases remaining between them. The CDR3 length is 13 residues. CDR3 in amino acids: CSVTPGYNYGYTF. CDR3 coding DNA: TGCAGCGTTACACCAGGGTACAACTATGGCTACACCTTC.

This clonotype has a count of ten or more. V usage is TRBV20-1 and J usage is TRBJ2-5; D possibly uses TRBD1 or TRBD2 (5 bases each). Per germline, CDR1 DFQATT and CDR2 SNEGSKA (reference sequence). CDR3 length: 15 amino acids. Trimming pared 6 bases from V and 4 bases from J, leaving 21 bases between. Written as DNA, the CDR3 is TGCAGTGCGGGTTTTTTAGCGCTGAGGGGAGAGACCCAGTACTTC. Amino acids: CSAGFLALRGETQYF.

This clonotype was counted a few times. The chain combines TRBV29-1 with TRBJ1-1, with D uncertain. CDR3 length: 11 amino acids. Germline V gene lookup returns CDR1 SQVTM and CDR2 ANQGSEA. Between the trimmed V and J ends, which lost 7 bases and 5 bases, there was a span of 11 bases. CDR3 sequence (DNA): TGCAGCGCCCTCCTGGAGACTGAAGCTTTCTTT. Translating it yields CSALLETEAFF.

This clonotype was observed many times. Written as DNA, the CDR3 is TGTGCCAGCAGTTTAGCGCGGGGGATGAACACTGAAGCTTTCTTT. This gives the protein CASSLARGMNTEAFF. This chain joins TRBV12-3 or TRBV12-4 and TRBJ1-1; possibly TRBD1 for D (5 bases). CDR3 size: 15 residues. The germline V and J ends were trimmed by 0 bases and 0 bases, with 8 bases remaining between them.

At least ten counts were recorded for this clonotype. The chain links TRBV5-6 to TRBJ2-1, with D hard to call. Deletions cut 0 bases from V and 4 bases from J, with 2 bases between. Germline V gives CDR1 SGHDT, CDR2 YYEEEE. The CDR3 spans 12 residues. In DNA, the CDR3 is TGTGCCAGCAGCTTGGAATACAATGAGCAGTTCTTC. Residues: CASSLEYNEQFF.

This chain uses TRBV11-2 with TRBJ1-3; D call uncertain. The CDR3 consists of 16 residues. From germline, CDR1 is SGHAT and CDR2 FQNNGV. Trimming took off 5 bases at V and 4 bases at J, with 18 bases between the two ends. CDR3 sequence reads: CASSLTQGWAGNTIYF. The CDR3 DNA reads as TGTGCCAGCAGCCTTACCCAAGGGTGGGCAGGAAACACCATATATTTT.

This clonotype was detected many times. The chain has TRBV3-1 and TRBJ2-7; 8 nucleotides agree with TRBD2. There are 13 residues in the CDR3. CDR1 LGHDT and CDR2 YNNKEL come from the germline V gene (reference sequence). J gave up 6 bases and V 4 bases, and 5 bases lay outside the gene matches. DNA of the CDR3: TGTGCCAGCAGCCGAGGACTAGCTCGCGAGCAGTACTTC. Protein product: CASSRGLAREQYF.